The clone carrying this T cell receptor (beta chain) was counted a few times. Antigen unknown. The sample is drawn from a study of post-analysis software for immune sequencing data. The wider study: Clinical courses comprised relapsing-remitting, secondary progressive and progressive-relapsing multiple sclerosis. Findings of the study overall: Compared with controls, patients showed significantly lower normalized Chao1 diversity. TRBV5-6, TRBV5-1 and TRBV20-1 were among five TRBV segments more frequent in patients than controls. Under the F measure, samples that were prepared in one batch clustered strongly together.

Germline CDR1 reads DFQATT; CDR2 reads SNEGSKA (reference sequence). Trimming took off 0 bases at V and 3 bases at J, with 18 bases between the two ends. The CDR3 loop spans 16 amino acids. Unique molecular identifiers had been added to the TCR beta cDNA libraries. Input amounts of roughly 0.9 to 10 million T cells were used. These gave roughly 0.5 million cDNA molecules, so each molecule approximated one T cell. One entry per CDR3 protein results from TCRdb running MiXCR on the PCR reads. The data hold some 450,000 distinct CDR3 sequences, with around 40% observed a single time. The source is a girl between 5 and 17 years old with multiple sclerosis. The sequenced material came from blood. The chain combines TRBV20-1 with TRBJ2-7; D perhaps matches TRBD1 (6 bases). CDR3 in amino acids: CSAREKTGLRVYEQYF. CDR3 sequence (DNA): TGCAGTGCTAGAGAAAAGACAGGCCTCCGGGTCTACGAGCAGTACTTC.